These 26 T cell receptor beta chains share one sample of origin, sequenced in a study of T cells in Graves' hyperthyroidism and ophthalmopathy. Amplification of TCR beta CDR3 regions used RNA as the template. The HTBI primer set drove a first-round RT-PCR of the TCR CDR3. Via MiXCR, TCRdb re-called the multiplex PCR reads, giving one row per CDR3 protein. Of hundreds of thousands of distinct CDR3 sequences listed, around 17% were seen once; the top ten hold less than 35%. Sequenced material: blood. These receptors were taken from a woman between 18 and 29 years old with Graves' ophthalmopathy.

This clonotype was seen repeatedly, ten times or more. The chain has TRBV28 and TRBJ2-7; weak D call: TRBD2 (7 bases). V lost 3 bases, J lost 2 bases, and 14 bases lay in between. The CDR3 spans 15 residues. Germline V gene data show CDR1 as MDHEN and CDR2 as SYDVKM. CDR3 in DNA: TGTGCCAGCAGTTTGTGGCGGGGGCCGGCCTACGAGCAGTACTTC. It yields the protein CASSLWRGPAYEQYF.

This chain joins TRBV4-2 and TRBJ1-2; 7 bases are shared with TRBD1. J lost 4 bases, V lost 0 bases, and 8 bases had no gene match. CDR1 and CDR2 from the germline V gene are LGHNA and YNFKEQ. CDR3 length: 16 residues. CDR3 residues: CASSQDSGAGGYGYTF. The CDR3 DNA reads TGTGCCAGCAGCCAAGATTCCGGCGCAGGGGGCTATGGCTACACCTTC.

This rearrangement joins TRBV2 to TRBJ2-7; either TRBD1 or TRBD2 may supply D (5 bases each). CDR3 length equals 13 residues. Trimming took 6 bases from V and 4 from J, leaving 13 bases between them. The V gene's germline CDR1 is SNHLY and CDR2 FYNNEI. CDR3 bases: TGTGCCAGCAGCCCGGGGCACCCATACGAGCAGTACGTC. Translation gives CASSPGHPYEQYV.

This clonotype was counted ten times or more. The CDR3 region has the DNA TGTGTCTCTCAGTTTTCAGGGACCGGCTATGGCTACACCTTC. Translating it yields CVSQFSGTGYGYTF. The V gene is TRBV28, the J gene TRBJ1-2; tentatively, D is TRBD1 (5 bases). The CDR3 has 14 residues. Germline V gene data show CDR1 as MDHEN and CDR2 as SYDVKM.

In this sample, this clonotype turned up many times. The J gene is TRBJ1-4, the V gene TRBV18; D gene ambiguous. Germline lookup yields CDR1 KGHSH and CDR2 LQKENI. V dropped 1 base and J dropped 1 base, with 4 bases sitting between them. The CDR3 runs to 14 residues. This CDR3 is CASSPQRTNEKLFF. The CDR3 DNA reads TGTGCCAGCTCACCACAACGAACTAATGAAAAACTGTTTTTT.

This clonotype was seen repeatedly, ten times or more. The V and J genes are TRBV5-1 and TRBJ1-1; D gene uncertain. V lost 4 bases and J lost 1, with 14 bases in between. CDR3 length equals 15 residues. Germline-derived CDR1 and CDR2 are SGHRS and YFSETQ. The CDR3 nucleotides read TGCGCCAGCAGCCAGGACTCTTATGGGAACACTGAAGCTTTCTTT. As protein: CASSQDSYGNTEAFF.

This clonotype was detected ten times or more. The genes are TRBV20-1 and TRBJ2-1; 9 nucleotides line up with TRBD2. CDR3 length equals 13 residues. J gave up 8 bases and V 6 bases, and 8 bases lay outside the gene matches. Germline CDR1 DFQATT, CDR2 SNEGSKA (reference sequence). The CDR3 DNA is TGCAGTGCCCTTCGGGTAGCGGGGGATGAGCAGTTCTTC. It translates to CSALRVAGDEQFF.

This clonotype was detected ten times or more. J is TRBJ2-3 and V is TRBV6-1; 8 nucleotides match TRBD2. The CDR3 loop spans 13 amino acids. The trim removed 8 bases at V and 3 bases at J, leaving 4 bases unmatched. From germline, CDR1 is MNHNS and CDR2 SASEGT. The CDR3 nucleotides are TGTGCCAGCCGGGGGGGGACGACAGATACGCAGTATTTT. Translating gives CASRGGTTDTQYF.

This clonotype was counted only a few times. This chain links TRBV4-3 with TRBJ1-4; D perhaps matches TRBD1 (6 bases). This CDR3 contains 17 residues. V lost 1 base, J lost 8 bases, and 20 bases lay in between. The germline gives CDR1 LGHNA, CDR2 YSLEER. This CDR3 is CASSQGTPGGPGEKLFF. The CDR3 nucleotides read TGCGCCAGCAGCCAAGGGACCCCGGGGGGCCCCGGGGAAAAACTGTTTTTT.

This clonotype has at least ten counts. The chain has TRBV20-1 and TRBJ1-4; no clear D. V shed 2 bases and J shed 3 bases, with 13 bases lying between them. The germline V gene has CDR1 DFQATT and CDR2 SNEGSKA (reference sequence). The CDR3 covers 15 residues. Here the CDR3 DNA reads TGCAGTGCTAGACCCTATTCAATGGCTAATGAAAAACTGTTTTTT. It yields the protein CSARPYSMANEKLFF.

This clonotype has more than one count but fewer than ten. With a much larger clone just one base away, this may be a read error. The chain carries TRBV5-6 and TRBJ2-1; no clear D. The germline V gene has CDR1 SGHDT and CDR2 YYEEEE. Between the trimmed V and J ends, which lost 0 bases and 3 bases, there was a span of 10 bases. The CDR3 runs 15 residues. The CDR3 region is CASSLASARYNEQFF. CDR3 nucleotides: TGTGCCAGCAGCTTGGCGAGCGCGCGCTACAATGAGCAGTTCTTC.

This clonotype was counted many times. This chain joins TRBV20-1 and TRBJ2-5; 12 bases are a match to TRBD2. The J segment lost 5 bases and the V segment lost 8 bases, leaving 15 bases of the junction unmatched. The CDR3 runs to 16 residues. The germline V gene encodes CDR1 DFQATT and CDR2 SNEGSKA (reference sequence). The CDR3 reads CSPRSLAGGPWETQYF. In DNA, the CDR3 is TGCAGTCCCAGAAGCCTAGCGGGGGGGCCGTGGGAGACCCAGTACTTC.

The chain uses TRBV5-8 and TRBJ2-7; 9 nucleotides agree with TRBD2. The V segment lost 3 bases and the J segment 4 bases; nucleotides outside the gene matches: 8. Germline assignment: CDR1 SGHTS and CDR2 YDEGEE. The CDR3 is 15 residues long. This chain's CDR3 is CASSSLETSGYEQYF. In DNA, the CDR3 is TGTGCCAGCAGCTCACTCGAGACTAGCGGATACGAGCAGTACTTC.

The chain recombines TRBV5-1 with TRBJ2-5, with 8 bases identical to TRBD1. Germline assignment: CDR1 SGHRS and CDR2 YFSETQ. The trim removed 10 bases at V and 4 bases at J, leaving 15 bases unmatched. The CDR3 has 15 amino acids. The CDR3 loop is CAPRAGRGLGETQYF. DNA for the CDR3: TGCGCCCCAAGGGCAGGCAGGGGGCTTGGAGAGACCCAGTACTTC.

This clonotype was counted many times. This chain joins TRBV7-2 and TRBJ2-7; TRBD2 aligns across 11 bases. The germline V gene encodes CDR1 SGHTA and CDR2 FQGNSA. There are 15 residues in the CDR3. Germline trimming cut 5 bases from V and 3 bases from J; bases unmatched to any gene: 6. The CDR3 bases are TGTGCCAGCAGCCCGGCTAGCGGGGGGTTCTACGAGCAGTACTTC. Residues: CASSPASGGFYEQYF.

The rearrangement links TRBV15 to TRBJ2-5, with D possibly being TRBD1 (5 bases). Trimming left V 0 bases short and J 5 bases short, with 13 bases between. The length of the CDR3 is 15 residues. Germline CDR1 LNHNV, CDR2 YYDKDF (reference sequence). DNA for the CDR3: TGTGCCACCAGCAGAGACCGACAGCCTGGGGAGACCCAGTACTTC. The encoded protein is CATSRDRQPGETQYF.

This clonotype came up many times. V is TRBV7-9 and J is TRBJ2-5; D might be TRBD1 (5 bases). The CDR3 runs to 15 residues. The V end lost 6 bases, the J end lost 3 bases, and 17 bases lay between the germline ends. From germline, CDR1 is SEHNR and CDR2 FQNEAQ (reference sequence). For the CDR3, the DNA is TGTGCCAGCAGTGGACACTGGCTTCTGAAAGAGACCCAGTACTTC. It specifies CASSGHWLLKETQYF.

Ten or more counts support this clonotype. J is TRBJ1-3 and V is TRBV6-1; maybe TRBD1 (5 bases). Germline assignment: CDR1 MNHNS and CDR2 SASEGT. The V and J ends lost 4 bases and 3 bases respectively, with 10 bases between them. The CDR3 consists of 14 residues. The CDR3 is CASSGREFGNTIYF. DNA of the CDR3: TGTGCCAGCAGTGGCAGGGAATTTGGAAACACCATATATTTT.

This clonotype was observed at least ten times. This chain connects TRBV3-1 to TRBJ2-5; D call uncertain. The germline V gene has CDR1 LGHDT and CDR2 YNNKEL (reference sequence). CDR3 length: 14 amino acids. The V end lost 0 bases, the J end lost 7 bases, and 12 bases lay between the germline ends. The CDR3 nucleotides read TGTGCCAGCAGCCAAGAATTTTCCGGTGGGACCCAGTACTTC. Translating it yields CASSQEFSGGTQYF.

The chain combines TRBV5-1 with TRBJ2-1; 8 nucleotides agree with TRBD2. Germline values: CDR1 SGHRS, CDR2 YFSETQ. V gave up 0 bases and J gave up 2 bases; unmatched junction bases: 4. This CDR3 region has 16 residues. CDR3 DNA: TGCGCCAGCAGCTTGGCACCGGGACTAGCCTACAATGAGCAGTTCTTC. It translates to CASSLAPGLAYNEQFF.

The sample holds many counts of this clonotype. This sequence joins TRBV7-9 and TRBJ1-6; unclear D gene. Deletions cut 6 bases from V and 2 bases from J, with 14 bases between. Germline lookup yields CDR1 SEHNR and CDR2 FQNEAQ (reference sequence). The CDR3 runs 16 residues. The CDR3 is CASSTWAGTYNSPLHF. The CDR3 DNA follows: TGTGCCAGCAGTACATGGGCAGGCACCTATAATTCACCCCTCCACTTT.

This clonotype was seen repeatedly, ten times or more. CDR3 residues: CASSRTGYSNQPQHF. The CDR3, as DNA: TGTGCCAGCAGTCGGACAGGTTACAGCAATCAGCCCCAGCATTTT. The rearrangement joins TRBV6-1 to TRBJ1-5; TRBD1 matches 7 bases. The CDR3 spans 15 residues. The germline V gene has CDR1 MNHNS and CDR2 SASEGT. J gave up 1 base and V 5 bases, and 5 bases lay outside the gene matches.

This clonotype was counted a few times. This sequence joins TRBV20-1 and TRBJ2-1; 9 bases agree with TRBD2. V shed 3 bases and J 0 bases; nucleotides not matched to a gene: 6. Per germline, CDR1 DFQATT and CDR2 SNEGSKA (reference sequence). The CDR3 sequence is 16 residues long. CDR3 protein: CSARGLAGSSYNEQFF. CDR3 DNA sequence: TGCAGTGCTAGGGGGCTAGCGGGGAGCTCCTACAATGAGCAGTTCTTC.

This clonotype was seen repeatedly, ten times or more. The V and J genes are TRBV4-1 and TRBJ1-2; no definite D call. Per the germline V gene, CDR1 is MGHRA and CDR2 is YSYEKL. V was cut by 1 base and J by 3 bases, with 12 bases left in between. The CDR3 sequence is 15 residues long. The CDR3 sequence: CASSQGEAPDYGYTF. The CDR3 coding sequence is TGCGCCAGCAGCCAAGGGGAGGCACCTGACTATGGCTACACCTTC.

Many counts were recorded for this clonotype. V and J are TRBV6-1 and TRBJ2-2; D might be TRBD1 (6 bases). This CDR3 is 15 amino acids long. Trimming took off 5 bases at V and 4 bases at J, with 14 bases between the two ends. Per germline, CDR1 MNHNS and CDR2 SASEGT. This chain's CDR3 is CASSYLTGITGELFF. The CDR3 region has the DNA TGTGCCAGCAGTTACCTCACAGGGATCACCGGGGAGCTGTTTTTT.

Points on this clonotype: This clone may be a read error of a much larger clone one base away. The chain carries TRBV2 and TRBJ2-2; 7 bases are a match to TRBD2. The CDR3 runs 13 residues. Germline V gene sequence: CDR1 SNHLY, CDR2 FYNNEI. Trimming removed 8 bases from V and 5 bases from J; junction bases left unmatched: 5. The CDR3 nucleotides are TGTGCCAGCGTCAGTAGCGGGACCGGGGAGCTGTTTTTT. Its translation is CASVSSGTGELFF.